The clone carrying this T cell receptor (beta chain) appeared a few times. The antigen remains unidentified. The data were taken from a study of T cell repertoires in cytomegalovirus infection. Whole-study context: The authors relied on CMV epitopes, both recently identified HLA-C-restricted and well-studied HLA-B-restricted. CMV infection together with matching HLA type was indicated by public TCR beta signatures.

TCRdb reprocessed the reads with MiXCR, giving one entry per CDR3 protein. The repertoire includes 750,000 to 900,000 distinct CDR3 sequences, 25% to 30% of them detected once, and around 13% sits in the top ten. V was clipped by 1 base and J by 5 bases, with 8 bases between them. This CDR3 is 13 amino acids long. The germline CDR1 and CDR2 sequences are SGHDN and FVKESK. The sample consisted of cultured CD8+ T cells from PBMCs, taken from culture after CMV antigen stimulation. This clonotype originated in a human donor in good health (CMV status not recorded). Some clones in this sample may be carry-over from other donors' samples. The gene calls are TRBV14 and TRBJ2-5; D is ambiguous. The CDR3 sequence is CASSQVVFETQYF. The CDR3 bases are TGTGCCAGCAGCCAAGTGGTCTTCGAGACCCAGTACTTC. The complete variable domain, with remaining parts taken from reference TRBV14 and TRBJ2-5, reads EAGVTQFPSHSVIEKGQTVTLRCDPISGHDNLYWYRRVMGKEIKFLLHFVKESKQDESGMPNNRFLAERTGGTYSTLKVQPAELEDSGVYFCASSQVVFETQYFGPGTRLLVL.